The source of this TCR beta chain is a study of technical replicates of blood from a handful of donors. The V gene's germline CDR1 is SGDLS and CDR2 YYNGEE. V lost 3 bases and J lost 5, with 22 bases in between. The CDR3 sequence is 17 residues long. Using immunoSEQ multiplex PCR, the repertoire was profiled, and TCRdb retains in-frame clones only, with some absent. In the table there are around 100,000 clones, 85% to 95% of which are singletons. The specimen was T cells isolated from PBMCs. The rearrangement joins TRBV9 to TRBJ2-3; the D gene could be TRBD1 or TRBD2 (9 bases each). The clonotype originates from a human donor in good health. The CDR3 reads CASSAGQGAGGGDTQYF. DNA of the CDR3: TGTGCCAGCAGCGCGGGACAGGGTGCGGGAGGGGGAGATACGCAGTATTTT. Full variable domain (rest looked up from reference TRBV9 and TRBJ2-3): DSGVTQTPKHLITATGQRVTLRCSPRSGDLSVYWYQQSLDQGLQFLIQYYNGEERAKGNILERFSAQQFPDLHSELNLSSLELGDSALYFCASSAGQGAGGGDTQYFGPGTRLTVL.